What follows are 9 T cell receptor beta chains derived from one specimen sequenced in a study of vaccination and CD4 T cells after COVID-19. The treatment denotes: roughly 11-day PBMC culture with coronavirus spike peptide pools or control peptides (ViraFEST assay). These TCRs' antigens remain unknown. With the Oncomine TCR Beta short-read assay, DNA from cultured CD4+ T cells was sequenced. TCRdb reanalysed the PCR reads using MiXCR and keeps one entry per CDR3 protein. The data hold about 14,000 distinct CDR3 sequences, with approximately 48% observed a single time. This specimen was CD4+ T cells from blood, cultured in vitro, taken before SARS-CoV-2 vaccination. The receptors derive from a human donor who had recovered from COVID-19.

The genes are TRBV7-6 and TRBJ2-5, with 7 bases lining up with TRBD1. The V and J ends lost 5 bases and 1 base, in that order; junction bases with no gene match: 4. Germline CDR1 is SGHVS and CDR2 is FNYEAQ. The CDR3 runs to 14 residues. The CDR3 here is CASSQGTAQETQYF. As DNA, the CDR3 is TGTGCCAGCAGCCAAGGGACAGCCCAAGAGACCCAGTACTTC.

This clonotype was picked up one time. The chain recombines TRBV11-3 with TRBJ2-1; D unclear. The J call may be incorrect, as the DNA end agrees better with TRBJ2-7. The CDR3 has 15 amino acids. The germline gives CDR1 SGHNT, CDR2 YENEEA. CDR3 sequence (DNA): TGTGCCAGCAGCTTCGGGCCTAAGTCCTCCTACGAGCAGTACTTC. Its translation is CASSFGPKSSYEQYF.

The rearrangement joins TRBV19 to TRBJ2-1, with 11 positions matching TRBD2. The ends lost 7 bases at V and 0 bases at J; junction bases unmatched: 8. CDR3 size: 17 residues. CDR1 is LNHDA and CDR2 is SQIVND in the germline V gene (reference sequence). The CDR3 loop reads CASMGTSGLISYNEQFF. The CDR3 coding sequence is TGTGCCAGTATGGGGACTAGCGGATTAATCTCCTACAATGAGCAGTTCTTC.

This clonotype has just a few counts. The V call is TRBV20-1, the J call TRBJ1-2; TRBD1 is a possible D gene (6 bases). There are 11 residues in the CDR3. CDR1 and CDR2 from the germline V gene are DFQATT and SNEGSKA (reference sequence). The V end lost 3 bases, the J end lost 7 bases, and 9 bases lay between the germline ends. CDR3 nucleotide sequence: TGCAGTGCTAGCGTGGGGGCTGGCTACACCTTC. Translated: CSASVGAGYTF.

The table lists this clonotype with a few counts. The gene calls are TRBV20-1 and TRBJ1-5; D call uncertain. V was trimmed by 0 bases and J by 9 bases, leaving 12 bases between them. The CDR3 spans 13 residues. Per the germline V gene, CDR1 is DFQATT and CDR2 is SNEGSKA (reference sequence). DNA of the CDR3: TGCAGTGCTAGAGATCTGTGGGGTACGCCCCAGCATTTT. It is translated as CSARDLWGTPQHF.

By frequency in the sample, this clonotype is medium-sized. This chain uses TRBV15 with TRBJ1-1, with D unresolved. Germline V CDR1 and CDR2: LNHNV, YYDKDF (reference sequence). The CDR3 is made up of 13 amino acids. The V end was cut by 4 bases, the J end by 3 bases, with 9 bases between. The CDR3 DNA is TGTGCCACCAGCATCGTGTCGGACACTGAAGCTTTCTTT. It codes for CATSIVSDTEAFF.

V gene TRBV12-3 or TRBV12-4 combines with J gene TRBJ1-1, with D possibly being TRBD1 (6 bases). V gave up 1 base and J gave up 1 base, with 7 bases separating them. This CDR3 spans 14 amino acids. The chain's CDR3 is CASSLGGQNTEAFF. In DNA form, the CDR3 reads TGTGCCAGCAGTTTAGGGGGACAGAACACTGAAGCTTTCTTT.

This chain connects TRBV20-1 to TRBJ1-5; TRBD1 might be the D (5 bases). Trimming shortened V by 7 bases and J by 1 base, and 11 bases separated the two germline ends. The CDR3 has 13 residues. CDR1 and CDR2 from the germline V gene are DFQATT and SNEGSKA (reference sequence). This CDR3 reads CSVAGTSNQPQHF. The CDR3 coding sequence is TGCAGTGTCGCCGGGACGAGCAATCAGCCCCAGCATTTT.

The chain recombines TRBV29-1 with TRBJ1-1; D might be TRBD1 (5 bases). This CDR3 is built from 13 residues. Germline V lookup: CDR1 SQVTM, CDR2 ANQGSEA. Trimming pared 4 bases from V and 1 base from J, leaving 10 bases between. CDR3 residues: CSVVSGWNTEAFF. The CDR3 coding sequence is TGCAGCGTTGTATCAGGGTGGAACACTGAAGCTTTCTTT.